This T cell receptor (beta chain) is drawn from a study of cytomegalovirus exposure and HLA in healthy donors. Study as a whole: Sequencing of 180 million or so T cells in an earlier analysis found 120 million or so unique TCR beta sequences.

V shed 1 base and J 4 bases; nucleotides not matched to a gene: 5. The CDR3 contains 17 residues. CDR1 is MNHEY, CDR2 SMNVEV, per germline (reference sequence). PCR involved 60 Vbeta and 13 Jbeta primers. The protocol was immunoSEQ multiplex PCR, while the TCRdb copy is restricted to in-frame clones and leaves out a portion. The repertoire holds about 130,000 clones, with around four fifths as singletons. Sequencing was performed on PBMCs. The receptor was isolated from a male donor in good health and CMV-seronegative. The chain employs TRBV27 and TRBJ2-1, with 12 bases lining up with TRBD2. The CDR3 coding sequence is TGTGCCAGCAGTTTATGGGCTAGCGGGAGGGGGTACAATGAGCAGTTCTTC. This translates into CASSLWASGRGYNEQFF.